This TCR beta chain was identified in a study of tumor-infiltrating lymphocytes in localized non-small cell lung cancer. The wider study: Some samples were collected after neoadjuvant chemotherapy; smokers, never-smokers and several histologies were included. General study findings and limits: Different pieces of the same tissue went to different assays, confounding technical variation with intratumor heterogeneity. TCR sequencing covered a subset of patients with enough tissue.

This table comes from immunoSEQ multiplex PCR, and its TCRdb copy is limited to in-frame clones, with some not included. Among about 12,000 clones listed, 60% to 85% were seen once. Per the germline V gene, CDR1 is SEHNR and CDR2 is FQNEAQ (reference sequence). This CDR3 contains 14 residues. The V end lost 3 bases, the J end lost 4 bases, and 10 bases lay between the germline ends. About this clone itself: As yet, its antigen is unknown.

The V and J genes are TRBV7-9 and TRBJ1-5, with D possibly being TRBD1 (6 bases). This TCR was recovered from a human donor with non-small cell lung cancer. The sequenced sample was lung tumor tissue. CDR3 sequence: CASSFGTNNQPQHF. In nucleotides, the CDR3 is TGTGCCAGCAGCTTTGGGACAAATAATCAGCCCCAGCATTTT.